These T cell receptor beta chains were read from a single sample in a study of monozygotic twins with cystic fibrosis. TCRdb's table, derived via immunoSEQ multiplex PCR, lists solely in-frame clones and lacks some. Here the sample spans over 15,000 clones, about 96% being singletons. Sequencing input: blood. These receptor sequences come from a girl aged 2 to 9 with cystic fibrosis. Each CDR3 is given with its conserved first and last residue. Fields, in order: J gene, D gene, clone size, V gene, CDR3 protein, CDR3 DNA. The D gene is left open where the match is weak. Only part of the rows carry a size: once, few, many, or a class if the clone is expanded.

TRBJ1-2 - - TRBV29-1 CSVDGPTMVGYGYTF TGCAGCGTTGACGGACCGACAATGGTGGGGTATGGCTACACCTTC
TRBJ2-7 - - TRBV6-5 CASSSPSTVYEQYF TGTGCCAGCAGTTCACCATCGACAGTCTACGAGCAGTACTTC
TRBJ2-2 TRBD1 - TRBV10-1 CASSATGGTTGELFF TGCGCCAGCAGTGCGACAGGGGGTACAACCGGGGAGCTGTTTTTT
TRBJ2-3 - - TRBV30 CALTRTDTQYF TGTGCCCTCACCCGCACAGATACGCAGTATTTT
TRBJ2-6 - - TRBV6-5 CASSYDWGTGANVLTF TGTGCCAGCAGTTACGATTGGGGGACTGGGGCCAACGTCCTGACTTTC
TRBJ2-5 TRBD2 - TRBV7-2 CASSYIAGLQETQYF TGTGCCAGCAGCTATATAGCGGGGTTACAAGAGACCCAGTACTTC
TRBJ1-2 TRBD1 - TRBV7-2 CASSLWDRGRPVDYGYTF TGTGCCAGCAGCTTGTGGGACAGGGGGCGGCCCGTAGACTATGGCTACACCTTC
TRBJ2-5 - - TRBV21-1 CASSKSPNGGGSETQYF TGTGCCAGCAGCAAATCGCCTAACGGCGGGGGGTCAGAGACCCAGTACTTC
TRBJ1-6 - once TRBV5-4 CASSEDVLTSSYNSPLHF TGTGCCAGCAGCGAGGACGTACTAACGAGCTCCTATAATTCACCCCTCCACTTT
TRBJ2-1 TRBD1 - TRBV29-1 CSGRPGGMTYNEQFF TGCAGCGGCAGACCAGGGGGCATGACCTACAATGAGCAGTTCTTC
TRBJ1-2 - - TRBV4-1 CASSHGAYGYTF TGCGCCAGCAGCCATGGGGCCTATGGCTACACCTTC
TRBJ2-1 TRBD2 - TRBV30 CAWSETSLYEQFF TGTGCCTGGAGTGAGACTAGCTTGTATGAGCAGTTCTTC
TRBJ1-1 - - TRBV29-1 CSWGNTEAFF TGCAGCTGGGGGAACACTGAAGCTTTCTTT
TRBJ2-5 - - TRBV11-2 CASSARGPRYQETQYF TGTGCCAGCAGCGCCCGGGGGCCCCGGTACCAAGAGACCCAGTACTTC
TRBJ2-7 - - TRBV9 CASSVGGTGYEQYF TGTGCCAGCAGCGTAGGAGGGACGGGCTACGAGCAGTACTTC
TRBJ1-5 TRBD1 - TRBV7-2 CASRPTGSVNQPQHF TGTGCCAGCAGACCGACAGGGTCAGTGAATCAGCCCCAGCATTTT
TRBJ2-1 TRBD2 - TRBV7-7 CASSLGLAGPYNEQFF TGTGCTAGCAGCTTGGGACTAGCGGGTCCATACAATGAGCAGTTCTTC
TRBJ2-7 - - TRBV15 CATSRDRYEQYF TGTGCCACCAGCAGAGATCGGTACGAGCAGTACTTC
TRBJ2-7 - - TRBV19 CASSPVGAISYEQYF TGTGCCAGTAGCCCTGTAGGGGCCATCTCCTACGAGCAGTACTTC
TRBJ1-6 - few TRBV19 CASSRDGKNSPLHF TGTGCCAGTAGTAGGGACGGAAAAAATTCACCCCTCCACTTT
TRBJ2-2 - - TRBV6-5 CASSYSSGDLPGELFF TGTGCCAGCAGTTACTCGTCAGGGGACTTACCCGGGGAGCTGTTTTTT
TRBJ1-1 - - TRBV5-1 CASSLDPGGTEAFF TGCGCCAGCAGCTTGGATCCGGGCGGTACTGAAGCTTTCTTT
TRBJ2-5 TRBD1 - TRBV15 CATSRTGTEETQYF TGTGCCACCAGCAGAACCGGGACAGAAGAGACCCAGTACTTC
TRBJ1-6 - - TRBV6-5 CASSYSAVNSPLHF TGTGCCAGCAGTTACTCGGCTGTTAATTCACCCCTCCACTTT
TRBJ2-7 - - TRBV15 CATSMGSYEQYF TGTGCCACCAGCATGGGGTCTTACGAGCAGTACTTC
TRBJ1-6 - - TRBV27 CASSFGLRDKLYNSPLHF TGTGCCAGCAGTTTTGGGCTCCGCGACAAGCTCTATAATTCACCCCTCCACTTT
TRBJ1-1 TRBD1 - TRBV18 CASSADRADAFF TGTGCCAGCTCAGCCGACAGGGCAGATGCTTTCTTT
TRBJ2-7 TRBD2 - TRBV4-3 CASSRAGGSGGSYEQYF TGCGCCAGCAGCCGCGCCGGTGGGAGCGGGGGCTCCTACGAGCAGTACTTC
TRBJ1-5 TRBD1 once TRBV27 CASSPRDRSNSNQPQHF TGTGCCAGCAGTCCCCGGGACAGATCAAATAGCAATCAGCCCCAGCATTTT
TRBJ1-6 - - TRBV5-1 CASSLEGIAGTYSPLHF TGCGCCAGCAGCTTGGAAGGGATAGCAGGGACTTATTCACCCCTCCACTTT
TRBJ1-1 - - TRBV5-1 CASSLSDRSEAFF TGCGCCAGCAGCTTGTCCGACAGATCTGAAGCTTTCTTT
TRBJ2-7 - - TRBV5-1 CASSSTSRAYEQYF TGCGCCAGCAGCTCTACATCTCGTGCCTACGAGCAGTACTTC
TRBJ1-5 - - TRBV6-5 CASSYGGGGQPQHF TGTGCCAGCAGTTACGGCGGGGGCGGACAGCCCCAGCATTTT
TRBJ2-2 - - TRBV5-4 CASSLDSGAGELFF TGTGCCAGCAGCTTGGATTCAGGGGCCGGGGAGCTGTTTTTT
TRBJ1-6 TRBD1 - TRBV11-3 CASSRQGSNSPLHF TGTGCCAGCAGCCGACAGGGTAGTAATTCACCCCTCCACTTT
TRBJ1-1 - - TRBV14 CASSPVISGAEAFF TGTGCCAGCAGCCCAGTTATTTCTGGCGCTGAAGCTTTCTTT
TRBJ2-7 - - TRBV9 CASSVTFNSYEQYF TGTGCCAGCAGCGTGACATTTAACTCCTACGAGCAGTACTTC
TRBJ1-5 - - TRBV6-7 CASSYALCHSNQPQHF TGTGCCAGCAGTTACGCCCTTTGCCATAGCAATCAGCCCCAGCATTTT
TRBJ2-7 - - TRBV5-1 CASSFDGTYEQYF TGCGCCAGCAGCTTCGACGGGACCTACGAGCAGTACTTC
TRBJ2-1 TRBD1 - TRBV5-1 CASSLARQGSGQFF TGCGCCAGCAGCTTGGCTCGACAGGGGTCGGGGCAGTTCTTC
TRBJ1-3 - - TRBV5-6 CASSRDSWNTIYF TGTGCCAGCAGCAGAGACAGTTGGAACACCATATATTTT
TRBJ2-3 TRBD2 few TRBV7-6 CASSFLGGMDTQYF TGTGCCAGCAGCTTTCTGGGGGGGATGGATACGCAGTATTTT
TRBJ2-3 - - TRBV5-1 CASRTGTSTDTQYF TGCGCCAGCAGAACCGGGACTAGCACAGATACGCAGTATTTT
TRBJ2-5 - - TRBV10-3 CAISEQEETQYF TGTGCCATCAGTGAGCAGGAAGAGACCCAGTACTTC
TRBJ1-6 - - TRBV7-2 CASRLPTGNNSPLHF TGTGCCAGCAGACTCCCGACAGGCAATAATTCACCCCTCCACTTT
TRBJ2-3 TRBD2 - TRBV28 CATTGGDSTDTQYF TGTGCCACTACCGGGGGGGATAGCACAGATACGCAGTATTTT
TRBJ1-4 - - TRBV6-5 CASSWGRTATNEKLFF TGTGCCAGCAGTTGGGGACGGACTGCAACTAATGAAAAACTGTTTTTT
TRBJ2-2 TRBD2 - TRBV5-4 CASSLAAGGPTGELFF TGTGCCAGCAGCTTGGCAGCGGGGGGGCCCACCGGGGAGCTGTTTTTT
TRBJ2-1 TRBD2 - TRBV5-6 CASSLWTSGGFSYNEQFF TGTGCCAGCAGCTTATGGACTAGCGGGGGTTTCTCCTACAATGAGCAGTTCTTC
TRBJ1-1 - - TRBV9 CASSPGREAFF TGTGCCAGCAGCCCAGGACGGGAAGCTTTCTTT
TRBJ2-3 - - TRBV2 CASSESGPASPSTDTQYF TGTGCCAGCAGTGAGAGTGGTCCCGCAAGCCCAAGCACAGATACGCAGTATTTT
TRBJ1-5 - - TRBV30 CAWSTLGADQPQHF TGTGCCTGGAGTACGCTAGGGGCCGATCAGCCCCAGCATTTT
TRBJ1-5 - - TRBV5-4 CASSPRPQHF TGTGCCAGCAGCCCCAGGCCCCAGCATTTT
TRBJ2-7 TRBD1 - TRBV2 CASRGQGTSYEQYF TGTGCCAGCAGGGGACAGGGGACCTCCTACGAGCAGTACTTC
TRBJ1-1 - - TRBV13 CASSLDQTEAFF TGTGCCAGCAGCCTGGACCAAACTGAAGCTTTCTTT
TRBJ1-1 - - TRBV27 CASSLGGRENTEAFF TGTGCCAGCAGTTTAGGCGGTAGGGAGAACACTGAAGCTTTCTTT
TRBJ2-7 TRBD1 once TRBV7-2 CASSHRQGNSYEQYF TGTGCCAGCAGCCACAGACAGGGTAACTCCTACGAGCAGTACTTC
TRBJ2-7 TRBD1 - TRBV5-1 CASSLGGQVAYEQYF TGCGCCAGCAGCCTAGGTGGACAGGTCGCCTACGAGCAGTACTTC
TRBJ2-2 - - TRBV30 CAGRGVNTGELFF TGTGCCGGGAGGGGGGTCAACACCGGGGAGCTGTTTTTT
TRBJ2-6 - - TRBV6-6 CASSYATAGANVLTF TGTGCCAGCAGTTACGCAACAGCTGGGGCCAACGTCCTGACTTTC